These 30 T cell receptor beta chains came from one sample sequenced in a study of blood T cell repertoires in COVID-19. Only in-frame clones appear in the TCRdb table, and some are missing; sequencing was by immunoSEQ multiplex PCR. Of about 150,000 clones listed, about 89% were seen once; the top ten hold around 2.9%. Sequencing was done on a sample of peripheral blood. Receptor source: a man aged 60 to 75 with active or convalescent COVID-19.

The chain carries TRBV18 and TRBJ1-4; no firm D call. This CDR3 spans 14 amino acids. Trimming stripped 3 bases from V and 8 bases from J, with 13 bases between. Germline V gene data show CDR1 as KGHSH and CDR2 as LQKENI. In nucleotides, the CDR3 is TGTGCCAGCTCACCGACACGGGAGACCGAAAAACTGTTTTTT. This gives the protein CASSPTRETEKLFF.

This clone was seen only once. V is TRBV4-2 and J is TRBJ1-1, with unresolved D. This CDR3 has 14 amino acids. The ends were cut back, 5 bases at V and 1 base at J, with 11 bases in the middle. CDR1 LGHNA and CDR2 YNFKEQ come from the germline V gene. CDR3 DNA: TGTGCCAGCAGCATCCCCCGGGGGAACACTGAAGCTTTCTTT. It codes for CASSIPRGNTEAFF.

About this clone itself: The sample contains more than one DNA sequence encoding this CDR3. The genes are TRBV19 and TRBJ1-1, with 11 nucleotides matching TRBD1. This CDR3 is 15 amino acids long. The germline V gene has CDR1 LNHDA and CDR2 SQIVND (reference sequence). Trimming removed 1 base from V and 4 bases from J; junction bases left unmatched: 2. The CDR3 region has the DNA TGTGCCAGTAGTATAGGAGGGACAGGGGGCACTGAAGCTTTCTTT. Protein product: CASSIGGTGGTEAFF.

This chain connects TRBV28 to TRBJ1-5; 8 bases fit TRBD1. This CDR3 is 18 amino acids long. From germline, CDR1 is MDHEN and CDR2 SYDVKM. V lost 5 bases and J lost 1; bases outside the gene matches: 13. The CDR3 sequence is CASSAEDRALGSNQPQHF. For the CDR3, the DNA is TGTGCCAGCAGTGCAGAGGACAGGGCGTTGGGGAGCAATCAGCCCCAGCATTTT.

The genes are TRBV29-1 and TRBJ1-6; the match to TRBD1 covers 9 bases. The CDR3 length is 13 residues. V was pared by 7 bases and J by 9 bases, with 7 bases of the junction left unmatched. Per the germline V gene, CDR1 is SQVTM and CDR2 is ANQGSEA. CDR3 in amino acids: CSARTGDVSPLHF. In nucleotides, the CDR3 is TGCAGCGCCCGGACAGGGGATGTTTCACCCCTCCACTTT.

This clone was seen just once. The chain employs TRBV12-3 or TRBV12-4 and TRBJ2-5; 8 nucleotides agree with TRBD1. The CDR3 length is 13 residues. Germline trimming cut 6 bases from V and 5 bases from J; bases unmatched to any gene: 5. The CDR3 loop is CASRRTGLETQYF. The CDR3 DNA reads as TGTGCCAGCAGACGGACAGGGTTGGAGACCCAGTACTTC.

V gene TRBV5-6 combines with J gene TRBJ2-7; possible D gene TRBD2, 5 bases. The V end lost 5 bases, the J end lost 1 base, and 16 bases lay between the germline ends. Germline-derived CDR1 and CDR2 are SGHDT and YYEEEE. The CDR3 totals 15 residues. The CDR3 protein is CASRRAPTKSYEQYF. For the CDR3, the DNA is TGTGCCAGCAGGCGGGCCCCGACTAAGTCCTACGAGCAGTACTTC.

The chain combines TRBV5-6 with TRBJ2-7, with TRBD1 identical over 10 bases. The J segment lost 3 bases and the V segment lost 0 bases, leaving 6 bases of the junction unmatched. Germline V gene lookup returns CDR1 SGHDT and CDR2 YYEEEE. The CDR3 contains 16 residues. The CDR3 bases are TGTGCCAGCAGCTTGGACGGGACAGGGGAAGTCTACGAGCAGTACTTC. It translates to CASSLDGTGEVYEQYF. Together with reference TRBV5-6 and TRBJ2-7, the CDR3 gives the full variable domain: DAGVTQSPTHLIKTRGQQVTLRCSPKSGHDTVSWYQQALGQGPQFIFQYYEEEERQRGNFPDRFSGHQFPNYSSELNVNALLLGDSALYLCASSLDGTGEVYEQYFGPGTRLTVT.

In this sample, this clone turned up a few times. Other DNA sequences from this sample encode an identical CDR3 as well. The genes are TRBV5-1 and TRBJ1-1, with D tentatively TRBD1 (5 bases). V lost 1 base to trimming and J lost 3 bases, with 10 bases between them. The germline V gene encodes CDR1 SGHRS and CDR2 YFSETQ. There are 14 residues in the CDR3. The CDR3 protein is CASSLQGRDTEAFF. Written as DNA, the CDR3 is TGCGCCAGCAGCTTGCAGGGTAGGGACACTGAAGCTTTCTTT.

The V gene is TRBV6-1, the J gene TRBJ1-2; D is possibly TRBD1 (5 bases). The CDR3 runs 14 residues. Germline V CDR1 and CDR2: MNHNS, SASEGT. Trimming took off 1 base at V and 6 bases at J, with 12 bases between the two ends. Written as DNA, the CDR3 is TGTGCCAGCAGTGAAGTTGGGGGAGGGGATGGCTACACCTTC. It yields the protein CASSEVGGGDGYTF.

V gene TRBV27 combines with J gene TRBJ1-1; D is perhaps TRBD1 (5 bases). The CDR3 extends over 13 amino acids. Trimming removed 7 bases at V and 0 bases at J, with 9 bases between. Germline V gene data show CDR1 as MNHEY and CDR2 as SMNVEV (reference sequence). Written as DNA, the CDR3 is TGTGCCAGCAACCAGGGAATGAACACTGAAGCTTTCTTT. As protein: CASNQGMNTEAFF.

The chain couples TRBV19 to TRBJ2-7; the match to TRBD1 covers 9 bases. Germline V gene lookup returns CDR1 LNHDA and CDR2 SQIVND (reference sequence). The trim removed 8 bases at V and 5 bases at J, leaving 7 bases unmatched. This CDR3 is built from 13 residues. The CDR3 nucleotides are TGTGCCAGTCGACGGGACAGGGTGCACGAGCAGTACTTC. Amino acid sequence: CASRRDRVHEQYF.

This chain connects TRBV2 to TRBJ1-2, with 8 positions matching TRBD1. Trimming cost V 5 bases and J 8 bases; bases outside gene matches: 7. The length of the CDR3 is 13 residues. Germline CDR1 reads SNHLY; CDR2 reads FYNNEI. Here the CDR3 DNA reads TGTGCCAGCAGTCTATATACAGGGGGAGGCTACACCTTC. Encoded protein: CASSLYTGGGYTF.

This clone was detected only once. V gene TRBV3-1 (or the pseudogene TRBV3-2) combines with J gene TRBJ1-2; D call uncertain. The CDR3 loop spans 15 amino acids. Germline CDR1 is LGHDT and CDR2 is YNNKEL (reference sequence). V lost 3 bases and J lost 0, with 11 bases in between. The CDR3 here is CASSHPAGANYGYTF. The CDR3 DNA reads as TGTGCCAGCAGCCACCCGGCGGGAGCTAACTATGGCTACACCTTC.

The chain recombines TRBV7-2 with TRBJ2-2; D possibly corresponds to TRBD2 (6 bases). The germline V gene has CDR1 SGHTA and CDR2 FQGNSA. The germline V and J ends were trimmed by 1 base and 4 bases, with 13 bases remaining between them. The CDR3 runs 16 residues. CDR3 coding DNA: TGTGCCAGCAGCTTAGTCTCGGGAGTAGGCACCGGGGAGCTGTTTTTT. As protein: CASSLVSGVGTGELFF.

Turning to this clone: Mismatch with germline at one junction end may stem from a read error. This chain joins TRBV11-2 and TRBJ2-2; weak D call: TRBD2 (5 bases). The CDR3 runs to 16 residues. In germline, CDR1 is SGHAT, CDR2 FQNNGV. The CDR3 nucleotides read TGTGCCAGCAGCTTAGACTGGGAGTTTCGCACCGGGGAGCCGTTTTTT. It is translated as CASSLDWEFRTGEPFF.

The chain is built from TRBV5-6 and TRBJ2-1, with TRBD2 identical over 8 bases. CDR1 and CDR2 from the germline V gene are SGHDT and YYEEEE. This CDR3 is built from 16 residues. V shed 0 bases and J 2 bases; nucleotides not matched to a gene: 4. CDR3 region: CASSLEAGGTYNEQFF. In nucleotides, the CDR3 is TGTGCCAGCAGCTTGGAGGCGGGGGGCACCTACAATGAGCAGTTCTTC. Combining the CDR3 with reference TRBV5-6 and TRBJ2-1 gives the whole variable domain DAGVTQSPTHLIKTRGQQVTLRCSPKSGHDTVSWYQQALGQGPQFIFQYYEEEERQRGNFPDRFSGHQFPNYSSELNVNALLLGDSALYLCASSLEAGGTYNEQFFGPGTRLTVL.

This sequence joins TRBV7-2 and TRBJ1-5; D not certain. CDR3 length equals 16 residues. CDR1 and CDR2 from the germline V gene are SGHTA and FQGNSA. The V end lost 1 base, the J end lost 5 bases, and 15 bases lay between the germline ends. CDR3 nucleotides: TGTGCCAGCAGCTTAGAGGTTCCGAGGCCCCATCAGCCCCAGCATTTT. Its protein is CASSLEVPRPHQPQHF.

This chain uses TRBV6-6 with TRBJ1-4; TRBD1 aligns across 8 bases. With V trimmed by 6 bases and J by 5 bases, 8 bases remained unmatched. The CDR3 extends over 15 amino acids. CDR1 and CDR2 (germline): MNHNY, SVGAGI (reference sequence). The CDR3 coding sequence is TGTGCCAGCAGGGGAGGACAGGGAACGAATGAAAAACTGTTTTTT. Its translation: CASRGGQGTNEKLFF.

The chain recombines TRBV28 with TRBJ1-3; maybe TRBD1 (5 bases). CDR3 length: 15 amino acids. With 2 bases removed from V and 0 bases from J, the gap between germline ends came to 8 bases. The germline V gene encodes CDR1 MDHEN and CDR2 SYDVKM. Here the CDR3 DNA reads TGTGCCAGCAGTTTACTGACAGTCTCTGGAAACACCATATATTTT. Its protein product is CASSLLTVSGNTIYF.

The chain has TRBV6-6 and TRBJ1-4; 9 bases align to TRBD1. Germline CDR1 and CDR2: MNHNY and SVGAGI (reference sequence). With V trimmed by 5 bases and J by 1 base, 2 bases remained unmatched. This CDR3 has 15 amino acids. CDR3 nucleotide sequence: TGTGCCAGCAGTCGACAGGGGGAAACTAATGAAAAACTGTTTTTT. Protein: CASSRQGETNEKLFF.

This chain links TRBV5-1 with TRBJ2-7, with TRBD1 identical over 9 bases. The CDR3 extends over 15 amino acids. Germline V gene data show CDR1 as SGHRS and CDR2 as YFSETQ. V gave up 4 bases and J gave up 6 bases; unmatched junction bases: 11. CDR3 amino acids: CASSAPGQGTPEQYF. CDR3 nucleotides: TGCGCCAGCAGCGCCCCGGGACAGGGAACACCCGAGCAGTACTTC.

The rearrangement uses TRBV7-3 and TRBJ1-1, with 7 bases identical to TRBD1. V was pared by 1 base and J by 0 bases, with 5 bases of the junction left unmatched. Germline CDR1 reads SGHTA; CDR2 reads FQGTGA. CDR3 length: 16 amino acids. Written as DNA, the CDR3 is TGTGCCAGCAGCTTAAAGGGACAGCGTATGAACACTGAAGCTTTCTTT. Its translation: CASSLKGQRMNTEAFF.

As regards this clone: The junction departs from the called germline gene at one end, perhaps through a read error. V usage is TRBV10-3 and J usage is TRBJ2-2; TRBD1 matches 10 bases. Germline V gene data show CDR1 as ENHRY and CDR2 as SYGVKD. The CDR3 has 13 amino acids. The CDR3 DNA reads TGTGCCATCAGTGAGTCCGGGACAGGGGACCTGTTTTTT. Residues: CAISESGTGDLFF.

This clone was picked up a small number of times. The chain couples TRBV5-1 to TRBJ2-7; D not resolved. The V gene's germline CDR1 is SGHRS and CDR2 YFSETQ. This CDR3 comprises 12 residues. Trimming removed 4 bases at V and 3 bases at J, with 8 bases between. CDR3: CASSAVGYEQYF. DNA of the CDR3: TGCGCCAGCAGCGCGGTAGGCTACGAGCAGTACTTC.

The rearrangement joins TRBV24-1 to TRBJ2-1, with no clear D. Germline CDR1 and CDR2: KGHDR and SFDVKD. V dropped 4 bases and J dropped 0 bases, with 21 bases sitting between them. This CDR3 has 19 amino acids. The CDR3 coding sequence is TGTGCCACCAGTGACACCCATATTACGGGTACTGGCTCCTACAATGAGCAGTTCTTC. Amino acids: CATSDTHITGTGSYNEQFF.

The chain combines TRBV11-3 with TRBJ1-6; D not certain. CDR1 is SGHNT, CDR2 YENEEA, per germline. The length of the CDR3 is 13 residues. V was shortened by 3 bases and J by 8 bases, with 8 bases between the two germline ends. The DNA of the CDR3 is TGTGCCAGCAGCTTTAACAGTTATTCACCCCTCCACTTT. It yields the protein CASSFNSYSPLHF.

The chain links TRBV7-9 to TRBJ2-5; TRBD1 matches 9 bases. V lost 1 base to trimming and J lost 5 bases; unmatched junction nucleotides: 5. Germline CDR1 reads SEHNR; CDR2 reads FQNEAQ (reference sequence). The CDR3 loop spans 15 amino acids. The CDR3: CASSLERTGVETQYF. CDR3 sequence (DNA): TGTGCCAGCAGCTTAGAGCGGACAGGGGTTGAGACCCAGTACTTC.

The rearrangement joins TRBV19 to TRBJ2-6, with D maybe TRBD2 (5 bases). Germline values: CDR1 LNHDA, CDR2 SQIVND (reference sequence). Trimming took off 1 base at V and 12 bases at J, with 19 bases between the two ends. This CDR3 has 16 amino acids. CDR3 residues: CASSIGSAGPYTVLTF. Written as DNA, the CDR3 is TGTGCCAGTAGTATAGGTTCGGCGGGCCCCTACACCGTCCTGACTTTC.

The chain is built from TRBV18 and TRBJ2-7, with 7 bases that match TRBD1. Trimming at V came to 5 bases and at J to 3 bases, leaving 4 bases not matched to a gene. The CDR3 totals 13 residues. In germline, CDR1 is KGHSH, CDR2 LQKENI. The DNA for the CDR3 is TGTGCCAGCTCATCCGGACAGGACTACGAGCAGTACTTC. This translates into CASSSGQDYEQYF. The variable domain in full, with the rest retrieved from reference TRBV18 and TRBJ2-7, is NAGVMQNPRHLVRRRGQEARLRCSPMKGHSHVYWYRQLPEEGLKFMVYLQKENIIDESGMPKERFSAEFPKEGPSILRIQQVVRGDSAAYFCASSSGQDYEQYFGPGTRLTVT.